These 5 T cell receptor beta chains were all obtained from the same sample, sequenced in a study of cytomegalovirus exposure and HLA in healthy donors. Both 60 Vbeta primers and 13 Jbeta primers went into the PCR. Repertoires were generated with immunoSEQ multiplex PCR, while TCRdb's copy carries only in-frame clones and drops some. The sample carries 150,000 to 180,000 clones, approximately 80% recorded once. What was sequenced was PBMCs. These receptors were taken from a middle-aged woman in good health and CMV-seropositive.

The rearrangement links TRBV7-9 to TRBJ1-1; D perhaps matches TRBD1 (6 bases). This CDR3 comprises 16 residues. Looked up from germline, CDR1 is SEHNR and CDR2 is FQNEAQ (reference sequence). Trimming left V 3 bases short and J 0 bases short, with 14 bases between. The CDR3 region has the DNA TGTGCCAGCAGCTTGGGGCGGGGGGCTGTGAACACTGAAGCTTTCTTT. It specifies CASSLGRGAVNTEAFF.

The chain couples TRBV19 to TRBJ2-7, with 13 nucleotides matching TRBD2. The CDR3 is made up of 15 amino acids. Losses at the gene ends were 4 bases for V and 1 base for J; bases not matched to a gene: 1. The V gene's germline CDR1 is LNHDA and CDR2 SQIVND (reference sequence). The CDR3 sequence: CASSRGLAGSYEQYF. CDR3 bases: TGTGCCAGTAGTAGGGGACTAGCGGGATCCTACGAGCAGTACTTC.

The chain uses TRBV2 and TRBJ2-7, with TRBD2 matching over 10 bases. The junction had 9 bases not matched to a gene; V was cut back by 1 base and J by 12 bases. Germline lookup yields CDR1 SNHLY and CDR2 FYNNEI. CDR3 size: 14 residues. CDR3 region: CASSEGTSGTLGYF. The CDR3 DNA reads TGTGCCAGCAGTGAAGGGACTAGCGGCACCCTGGGGTACTTC.

This chain joins TRBV6-6 and TRBJ1-2, with unresolved D. In germline, CDR1 is MNHNY, CDR2 SVGAGI (reference sequence). V shed 6 bases and J shed 2 bases, with 7 bases lying between them. This CDR3 has 12 amino acids. DNA for the CDR3: TGTGCCAGCAGAGGAGGGAACTATGGCTACACCTTC. Translating gives CASRGGNYGYTF.

The chain joins TRBV27 to TRBJ2-1, with a weak D call TRBD2 (6 bases). The CDR3 is made up of 13 amino acids. The germline CDR1 and CDR2 sequences are MNHEY and SMNVEV (reference sequence). The ends were cut back, 7 bases at V and 7 bases at J, with 14 bases in the middle. CDR3 DNA sequence: TGTGCCAGCAAACTCACCGCGGGGAATGAGCAGTTCTTC. Its protein is CASKLTAGNEQFF.